Listed below are T cell receptor beta chains from one sample, sequenced in a study of blood T cell repertoires in COVID-19. The method was immunoSEQ multiplex PCR; TCRdb's version includes in-frame clones alone and lacks a portion of them. The sample lists roughly 350,000 clones, 87% occurring once. Sequenced sample: peripheral blood. Receptor source: a woman aged 30 to 39 with COVID-19, enrolled during active disease. Each CDR3 is given with its conserved first and last residue. A D gene is named only where the DNA matches it firmly. A clone size is listed for some rows: how often the clone was seen (once, few, many), or a class if it is expanded.

clone_size	v_call	j_call	d_call	cdr3_aa	cdr3_nt
.	TRBV19	TRBJ2-6	TRBD1	CASSSPLGTGGLLANVLTF	TGTGCCAGTAGTTCGCCCCTCGGGACAGGGGGCCTCCTGGCCAACGTCCTGACTTTC
.	TRBV7-9	TRBJ1-2	.	CASIFTGQLNYGYTF	TGTGCCAGCATCTTTACGGGACAACTTAACTATGGCTACACCTTC
few	TRBV19	TRBJ2-1	TRBD2	CASRRTSGRGREQFF	TGTGCCAGTAGGAGGACTAGCGGGAGAGGACGGGAGCAGTTCTTC
.	TRBV18	TRBJ2-1	.	CASTTMATYNEQFF	TGTGCCAGCACCACCATGGCCACCTACAATGAGCAGTTCTTC
.	TRBV10-3	TRBJ2-1	TRBD2	CAISPLGRGGYNEQFF	TGTGCCATCAGCCCTCTGGGACGCGGGGGCTACAATGAGCAGTTCTTC
.	TRBV6-4	TRBJ2-1	.	CASRRDFSYNEQFF	TGTGCCAGCAGACGGGACTTCTCCTACAATGAGCAGTTCTTC
.	TRBV9	TRBJ2-1	TRBD2	CASSPSGDYYNEQFF	TGTGCCAGCAGCCCAAGCGGGGACTATTACAATGAGCAGTTCTTC
few	TRBV18	TRBJ1-2	.	CASSSTGQGGYTF	TGTGCCAGCTCATCTACAGGGCAGGGTGGCTACACCTTC
.	TRBV5-1	TRBJ2-5	.	CASSMGGLTQETQYF	TGCGCCAGCAGTATGGGGGGACTTACCCAAGAGACCCAGTACTTC
.	TRBV5-1	TRBJ1-1	TRBD1	CASSLSGQDTEAFF	TGCGCCAGCAGCTTGTCGGGACAGGACACTGAAGCTTTCTTT
.	TRBV5-6	TRBJ1-4	TRBD1	CASSPPPGTATNEKLFF	TGTGCCAGCAGCCCACCCCCTGGGACAGCAACTAATGAAAAGCTGTTTTTT